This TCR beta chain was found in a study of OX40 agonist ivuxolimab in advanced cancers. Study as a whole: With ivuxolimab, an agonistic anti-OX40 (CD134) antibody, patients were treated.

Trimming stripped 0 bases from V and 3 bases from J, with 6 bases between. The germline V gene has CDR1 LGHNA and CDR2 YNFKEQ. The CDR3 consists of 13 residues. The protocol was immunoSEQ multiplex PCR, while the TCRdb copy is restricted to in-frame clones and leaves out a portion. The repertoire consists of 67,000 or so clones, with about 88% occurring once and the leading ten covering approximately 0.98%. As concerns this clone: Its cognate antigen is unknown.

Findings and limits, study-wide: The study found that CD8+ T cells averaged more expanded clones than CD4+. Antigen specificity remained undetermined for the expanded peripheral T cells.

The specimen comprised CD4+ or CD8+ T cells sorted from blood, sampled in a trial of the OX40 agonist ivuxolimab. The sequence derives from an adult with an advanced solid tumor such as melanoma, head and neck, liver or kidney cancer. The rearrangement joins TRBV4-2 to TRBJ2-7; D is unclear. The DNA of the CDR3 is TGTGCCAGCAGCCAAGACCCCAACTACGAGCAGTACTTC. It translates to CASSQDPNYEQYF.